The rows below give T cell receptor beta chains drawn from one sample of a study of early stage breast cancer tumors. Generated by immunoSEQ multiplex PCR, the TCRdb table keeps only in-frame clones and is missing some. The sample includes fewer than 70,000 clones, 80% of them seen just once. The material sequenced was blood. The source is a person aged 35-49 years with breast cancer. Both conserved end residues are part of each CDR3.

CDR3	V	J	length
CASSGAGGGPAYEQYF	TRBV6-1	TRBJ2-7	16
CATSRVQDTGELSF	TRBV15	TRBJ2-2	14
CASSLCRAAEQYF	TRBV12-1	TRBJ2-7	13
CASSLVVAPYEQYF	TRBV7-2	TRBJ2-7	14
CASSLTGITTEQFF	TRBV7-3	TRBJ2-1	14
CASSLDETETQYF	TRBV28	TRBJ2-5	13
CASSSPGANVLTF	TRBV7-8	TRBJ2-6	13
CASSLGAGDFYEQYF	TRBV5-4	TRBJ2-7	15
CASSLEGGEQFF	TRBV5-1	TRBJ2-1	12
CASSFTGTSDTQYF	TRBV27	TRBJ2-3	14
CASWLQGANDGYTF	TRBV28	TRBJ1-2	14
CASSVAGDTGNTIYF	TRBV9	TRBJ1-3	15